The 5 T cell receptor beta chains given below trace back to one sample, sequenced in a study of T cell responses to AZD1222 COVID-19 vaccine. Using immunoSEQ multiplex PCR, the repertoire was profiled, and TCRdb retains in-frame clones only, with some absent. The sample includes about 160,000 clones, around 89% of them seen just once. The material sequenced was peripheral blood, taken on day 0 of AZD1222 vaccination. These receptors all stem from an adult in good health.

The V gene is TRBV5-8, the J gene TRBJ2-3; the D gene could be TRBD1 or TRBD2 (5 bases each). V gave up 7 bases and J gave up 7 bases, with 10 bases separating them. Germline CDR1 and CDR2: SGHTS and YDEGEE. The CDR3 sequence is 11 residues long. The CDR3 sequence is CASWDRYTQYF. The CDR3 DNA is TGTGCCAGCTGGGACCGCTATACGCAGTATTTT.

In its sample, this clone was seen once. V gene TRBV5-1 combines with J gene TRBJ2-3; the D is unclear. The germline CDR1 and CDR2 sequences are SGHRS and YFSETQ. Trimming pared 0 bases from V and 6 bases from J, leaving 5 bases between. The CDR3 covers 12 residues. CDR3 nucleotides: TGCGCCAGCAGCTTGGAACGGGATACGCAGTATTTT. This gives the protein CASSLERDTQYF.

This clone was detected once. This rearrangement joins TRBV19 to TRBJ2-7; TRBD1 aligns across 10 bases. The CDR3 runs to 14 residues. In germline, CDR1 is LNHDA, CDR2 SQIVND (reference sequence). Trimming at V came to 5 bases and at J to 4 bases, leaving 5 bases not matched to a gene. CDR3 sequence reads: CASSPRTGGYEQYF. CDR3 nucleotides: TGTGCCAGTAGTCCAAGGACAGGGGGATACGAGCAGTACTTC.

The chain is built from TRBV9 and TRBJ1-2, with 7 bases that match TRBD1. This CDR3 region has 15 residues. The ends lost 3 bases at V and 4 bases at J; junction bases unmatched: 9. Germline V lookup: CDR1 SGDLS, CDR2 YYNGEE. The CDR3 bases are TGTGCCAGCAGCGGATCCGGGACAGCCTTCTATGGCTACACCTTC. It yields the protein CASSGSGTAFYGYTF.

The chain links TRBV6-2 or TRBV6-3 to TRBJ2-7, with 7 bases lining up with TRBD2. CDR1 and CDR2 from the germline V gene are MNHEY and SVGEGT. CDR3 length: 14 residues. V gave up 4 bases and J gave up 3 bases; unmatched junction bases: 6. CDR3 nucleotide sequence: TGTGCCAGCAGTTTCAGCGGGACTGACTACGAGCAGTACTTC. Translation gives CASSFSGTDYEQYF.